This is a list of T cell receptor beta chains from one sample in a study of early T cells in non-severe SARS-CoV-2 infection. A single record per CDR3 protein comes from TCRdb applying MiXCR to the 5' RACE reads. The data contain about 30,000 distinct CDR3 sequences, approximately 6% of them singletons. Material: whole blood. These receptors were taken from an adult who was a healthcare worker with PCR-confirmed SARS-CoV-2 infection or an uninfected control (not recorded which). Each CDR3 is given with its conserved first and last residue. The D gene is left open where the match is weak. Expanded clones get a size class; other rows say once, few or many, or leave the size out.

TRBJ2-6 TRBV6-4 many 16 NA TGTGCCAGCAGCCCAAGGGGAGGCTCTGGGGCCAACGTCCTGACTTTC CASSPRGGSGANVLTF
TRBJ2-6 TRBV11-2 NA 20 NA TGTGCCAGCCCAAAAACACCAGCCCAGACGGCTAACTCTGGGGCCAACGTCCTGACTTTC CASPKTPAQTANSGANVLTF
TRBJ2-2 TRBV11-2 few 15 NA TGTGCCAGCAGCGGCCTGGGCAGCTACACCGGGGAGCTGTTTTTT CASSGLGSYTGELFF
TRBJ2-3 TRBV12-3/TRBV12-4 many 14 NA TGTGCCAGCAGTTCATTCGGGGGCACAGATACGCAGTATTTT CASSSFGGTDTQYF
TRBJ2-1 TRBV12-3/TRBV12-4 few 11 NA TGTGCCAGCAGTCCCCTCGATGAGCAGTTCTTC CASSPLDEQFF
TRBJ2-1 TRBV5-1 many 14 TRBD2 TGCGCCAGCAGTCTAGCGGGGGGAACCAATGAGCAGTTCTTC CASSLAGGTNEQFF
TRBJ2-7 TRBV5-1 many 14 TRBD2 TGCGCCAGCAGCTTAAGCGGGGGGGCGGAGGAGCAGTACTTC CASSLSGGAEEQYF
TRBJ2-3 TRBV11-2 many 16 NA TGTGCCAGCAGCTTAGATGGGGGCCGATTCACAGATACGCAGTATTTT CASSLDGGRFTDTQYF
TRBJ1-2 TRBV20-1 many 16 TRBD1 TGCAGTGCTAGAGGCCTCAGGGGGGTATCGTCCTATGGCTACACCTTC CSARGLRGVSSYGYTF
TRBJ2-3 TRBV6-6 many 13 TRBD1 TGTGCCAGTCGGACAGGGGTGACAGATACGCAGTATTTT CASRTGVTDTQYF
TRBJ2-3 TRBV5-1 many 16 NA TGCGCCAGCAGCTTGGCCGACAGAACTAGCACAGATACGCAGTATTTT CASSLADRTSTDTQYF
TRBJ1-3 TRBV5-1 many 15 NA TGCGCCAGCAGCTTGGCCCGGAGCTCTGGAAACACCATATATTTT CASSLARSSGNTIYF
TRBJ2-1 TRBV10-2 many 14 NA TGCGCCAGCAGAAGGACGGGACTGTACAATGAGCAGTTCTTC CASRRTGLYNEQFF
TRBJ1-6 TRBV20-1 NA 11 TRBD1 TGCAGTGCTAGCCGGGACAGGGAGTTATACTTT CSASRDRELYF
TRBJ2-3 TRBV18 few 13 NA TGTGCCAGCTCACCAGGTATGGCAGATACGCAGTATTTT CASSPGMADTQYF
TRBJ2-5 TRBV6-1 many 15 NA TGTGCCAGCAGTCAATGGGATACATACCAAGAGACCCAGTACTTC CASSQWDTYQETQYF
TRBJ1-3 TRBV19 many 13 NA TGTGCCAGTAGTACGGTCTCTGGAAACACCATATATTTT CASSTVSGNTIYF
TRBJ2-2 TRBV28 few 15 NA TGTGCCAGCAGCCGCCTCGGAGATAACACCGGGGAGCTGTTTTTT CASSRLGDNTGELFF
TRBJ2-7 TRBV6-1 NA 15 NA TGTGCCAGCAGTGATGGGGACCGACGCTCCTACGAGCAGTACTTC CASSDGDRRSYEQYF
TRBJ2-3 TRBV5-1 NA 14 TRBD1 TGCGCCAGCAGCGCGGGACAGGGGGCAGATACGCAGTATTTT CASSAGQGADTQYF
TRBJ1-4 TRBV5-1 many 14 NA TGCGCCAGCAGCTTGGACAGGGAGGGCGAAAAACTGTTTTTT CASSLDREGEKLFF
TRBJ2-1 TRBV7-9 many 12 NA TGTGCCGGAGTGAGCTCCTACAATGAGCAGTTCTTC CAGVSSYNEQFF
TRBJ1-6 TRBV28 many 12 NA TGTGCCAGCGCGGGCCCGGGTTCACCCCTCCACTTT CASAGPGSPLHF
TRBJ1-6 TRBV12-3/TRBV12-4 many 16 NA TGTGCCAGCAGTTTAGCCCCGGGATCCCAGGCTTCACCCCTCCACTTT CASSLAPGSQASPLHF
TRBJ2-5 TRBV18 many 14 TRBD1 TGTGCCAGCTCACCTTGGACAGGGGAAGAGACCCAGTACTTC CASSPWTGEETQYF
TRBJ1-4 TRBV11-2 many 15 NA TGTGCCAGCAGCCCCTCTGACTCTCCTAATGAAAAACTGTTTTTT CASSPSDSPNEKLFF
TRBJ1-2 TRBV30 many 15 TRBD1 TGTGCCTGGAGTGCGGGACAGGCGACCGCTTATGGCTACACCTTC CAWSAGQATAYGYTF
TRBJ2-5 TRBV19 NA 15 NA TGTGCCAGTTTTTATTCCTCGACGGAGAAAGAGACCCAGTACTTC CASFYSSTEKETQYF
TRBJ1-5 TRBV6-1 many 13 NA TGTGCCAGCAGCGTGGACACCAATCAGCCCCAGCATTTT CASSVDTNQPQHF
TRBJ1-1 TRBV6-6 many 15 TRBD1 TGTGCCAGCAGTTTGACAATGGGACAGGGCACTGAAGCTTTCTTT CASSLTMGQGTEAFF
TRBJ1-2 TRBV5-6 many 11 NA TGTGCCAGCAGCTCTTCTTACAGGCGCACCTTC CASSSSYRRTF
TRBJ1-3 TRBV7-2 many 16 NA TGTGCCAGCACCCCAAGGACAGTACTTTCTGGAAACACCATATATTTT CASTPRTVLSGNTIYF
TRBJ1-3 TRBV10-3 many 15 NA TGTGCCATCAGTGCCCGGACCAGCGCTGGAAACACCATATATTTT CAISARTSAGNTIYF
TRBJ1-5 TRBV19 few 16 NA TGTGCCAGTAGTAACGACAGAGTATATAGCAATCAGCCCCAGCATTTT CASSNDRVYSNQPQHF
TRBJ1-2 TRBV5-5 few 15 NA TGTGCCAGCAGCCAGACCCCTTTTTCCAGGGATGGCTACACCTTC CASSQTPFSRDGYTF
TRBJ2-3 TRBV5-5 many 16 TRBD1 TGTGCCAGCAGCTGGGGACAGGGGGCATTCACAGATACGCAGTATTTT CASSWGQGAFTDTQYF
TRBJ1-4 TRBV7-9 many 16 NA TGTGCCAGCAGCTTAGCCCTAGGAAGGTTGAATGAAAAACTGTTTTTT CASSLALGRLNEKLFF
TRBJ1-4 TRBV3-1 many 17 TRBD1 TGTGCCAGCAGCCAGACACCTCGGACAGGGGGCGGCGAAAAACTGTTTTTT CASSQTPRTGGGEKLFF
TRBJ1-6 TRBV6-2/TRBV6-3 many 15 NA TGTGCCAGCCACCAGACAAGCTCCTATAATTCACCCCTCCACTTT CASHQTSSYNSPLHF
TRBJ2-1 TRBV6-1 NA 15 TRBD1 TGTGCCAGCACATTGGGACAGGGGATCCTCAATGAGCAGTTCTTC CASTLGQGILNEQFF
TRBJ1-5 TRBV18 many 14 NA TGTGCCAGCTCAACGGGACGGGGAAATCAGCCCCAGCATTTT CASSTGRGNQPQHF
TRBJ1-1 TRBV12-3/TRBV12-4 many 12 TRBD1 TGTGCCAGCAGCCTACAGGGGTTTGAAGCTTTCTTT CASSLQGFEAFF
TRBJ2-5 TRBV10-3 many 13 TRBD1 TGTGCCATCGCAGGGACAGGGGGAGAGACCCAGTACTTC CAIAGTGGETQYF
TRBJ2-5 TRBV7-6 many 17 TRBD1 TGTGCCAGCAGCTTAGACCCATTAGGGACAGGGAAAGAGACCCAGTACTTC CASSLDPLGTGKETQYF
TRBJ2-2 TRBV11-2 many 16 TRBD2 TGTGCCAGCAGCTCCCTAGCGGGGGGGCGGTCCGGGGAGCTGTTTTTT CASSSLAGGRSGELFF
TRBJ2-7 TRBV7-9 many 12 NA TGTGCCAGCAGCTTAGAAAGCTACGAGCAGTACTTC CASSLESYEQYF
TRBJ2-5 TRBV7-7 many 14 TRBD2 TGTGCCAGCAGCTTAGGAGCGGGGGACCCTAGACAGTACTTC CASSLGAGDPRQYF
TRBJ2-2 TRBV12-3/TRBV12-4 many 15 NA TGTGCCAGCAGTTTGGGCGGGGTAAACACCGGGGAGCTGTTTTTT CASSLGGVNTGELFF
TRBJ2-1 TRBV4-1 NA 18 TRBD1 TGCGCCAGCAGCCCTGGGAGATCTGGACAGGGCGCCTACAATGAGCAGTTCTTC CASSPGRSGQGAYNEQFF
TRBJ2-5 TRBV2 many 13 NA TGTGCCAGCAGCACCGATAGGTGGGAGACCCAGTACTTC CASSTDRWETQYF
TRBJ2-1 TRBV20-1 many 15 TRBD2 TGCAGTGCCCGCGCCGGGACTAGTGCCTACAATGAGCAGTTCTTC CSARAGTSAYNEQFF
TRBJ2-3 TRBV5-8 many 15 NA TGTGCCAGCAACAATGCAACAGGGAGGTCAGATACGCAGTATTTT CASNNATGRSDTQYF
TRBJ2-3 TRBV3-1 many 16 NA TGTGCCAGCAGCTTAGGTTGGACGTCTAGCACAGATACGCAGTATTTT CASSLGWTSSTDTQYF
TRBJ2-5 TRBV3-1 many 16 NA TGTGCCAGCAGCCAGGTAGGGGAATCGGAACAAGAGACCCAGTACTTC CASSQVGESEQETQYF